Described below is a single T cell receptor beta chain sequence and its context. Its antigen remains unidentified. Qualities for individual bases were not recorded, and no much larger clone is one base off. TCRbeta CDR3 regions were amplified from genomic DNA by means of the immunoSEQ Assay, a bias-controlled multiplex PCR. Per the original workflow: The number of nucleated cells in each sample was estimated by amplification of reference gene primers within the assay. To quantify the absolute abundance of each unique TCRbeta CDR3 rearrangement, sequence reads were collapsed and filtered. For each sample, productive Simpson clonality was calculated as the square root of Simpson's diversity index over productive rearrangements. Imported from immuneACCESS, the table was reduced by TCRdb to in-frame sequences with V and J called. These copies leave out some clones; in studies compared against another copy, an unresolved V gene accounts for under half, and the cause of the remainder is not known. V, J and clone size were drawn from that table, and D and trimming were deduced from the DNA. For this sample there are around 700,000 clones; more than 80% appear just once. The ten largest clonotypes hold approximately 0.25% of the sample.

This entry is derived from a study of blood T cell repertoires in COVID-19 (dated by TCRdb to the early 2020s). As for the study more broadly: Samples covering the acute and convalescent phases of COVID-19 were provided by collaborators in the United States, Italy and Spain. The samples were drawn from two sources: the first 160 participants of the ongoing ImmuneRACE study, and 950 to 1,500 subjects contributed by 6 global collaborators. A freely available public database, intended as a resource for researchers studying the immune response to SARS-CoV-2, is where the repertoires were released. Where available, HLA class I and class II types were obtained from metadata supplied by the sample provider rather than from assay-based typing. The material from the prospective study consisted of cDNA or gDNA derived from T cells, B-cell-depleted T cells, or PBMCs. The sample metadata nearly always contained a de-identified subject ID, COVID-19 status, age in years and sex. Subjects who had been exposed to COVID-19, were actively infected with it, or had recovered from it provided the deeply sampled blood TCRbeta repertoires that made up the dataset.

The collaborating institutions used their own protocols to collect whole blood in K2EDTA tubes. For TCRbeta analysis, collaborators shipped samples in one of three forms: frozen whole blood, isolated PBMCs, or DNA extracted from either of those sample types. The trim is 0 bases for V and 3 bases for J, with a gap of 9 bases between the germline ends. The germline V gene sets CDR1 to LGHNA and CDR2 to YSLEER. The cysteine opens and the phenylalanine closes a CDR3 of 14 amino acids. Only the CDR3 DNA is retained, 42 bases long and in frame from the first base. Overall study results and their limits: The quantity of clinical and demographic metadata differed by source and by participant and was supplied without curation.

This TCR came from a young woman with acute or convalescent COVID-19. Sequencing input: peripheral blood. In this chain, TRBV4-3 is recombined with TRBJ2-7; possibly the D gene is TRBD2, per 6 matching bases. The DNA sequence reads TGCGCCAGCAGCCAAGATATGGGAGGCTACGAGCAGTACTTC. This yields the protein CASSQDMGGYEQYF.